This TCR beta chain was recorded in a study of cytomegalovirus exposure and HLA in healthy donors. Primers for the PCR totalled 60 Vbeta and 13 Jbeta. The table came from immunoSEQ multiplex PCR; TCRdb's copy has only in-frame clones and leaves some out. This sample has approximately 89,000 clones, with about 80% found just once. Regarding this clone: Its antigen remains unknown.

Study-level points and caveats: One variant, a missense change in DCLRE1C, was linked in a later analysis to TCR beta V- and J-gene trimming.

Sequenced material: PBMCs. This clonotype was sampled from a man in his thirties or forties in good health and CMV-seropositive.

As DNA, the CDR3 is TGTGCCAGCACTTACCGGGACAGGGGTAATTCACCCCTCCACTTT. Its protein product is CASTYRDRGNSPLHF. V and J are TRBV28 and TRBJ1-6; 10 bases match TRBD1. Germline V gives CDR1 MDHEN, CDR2 SYDVKM. This CDR3 is 15 amino acids long. Trimming at V came to 7 bases and at J to 6 bases, leaving 6 bases not matched to a gene.